A single sample is the source of the 13 T cell receptor beta chains below, sequenced in a study of shared clonotypes between healthy human individuals. The data were produced by immunoSEQ multiplex PCR, yet TCRdb's version contains in-frame clones alone and is incomplete. The sample lists nearly 1,000,000 clones, 60% to 85% occurring once. The sequenced material came from memory CD4+ T cells sorted from blood. Subset specified: CD45RA-negative fraction. The receptors were gathered from a man aged 18 to 29 in good health.

The chain employs TRBV13 and TRBJ1-1; D gene unclear. Trimming cost V 4 bases and J 7 bases, with 7 bases left between them. There are 11 residues in the CDR3. Per the germline V gene, CDR1 is PRHDT and CDR2 is FYEKMQ (reference sequence). In DNA form, the CDR3 reads TGTGCCAGCAGCTCGAGTGGTGAAGCTTTCTTT. It specifies CASSSSGEAFF.

In the case of this clone: Other DNA sequences in the same sample also yield this CDR3. The chain links TRBV2 to TRBJ1-5; D is unresolved. The CDR3 is 14 amino acids. The germline V gene encodes CDR1 SNHLY and CDR2 FYNNEI. The V gene lost 1 base and the J gene lost 3 bases, with 7 bases spanning the gap. In nucleotides, the CDR3 is TGTGCCAGCAGTGAAGGCAGCTCCAATCAGCCCCAGCATTTT. Translation gives CASSEGSSNQPQHF.

The chain recombines TRBV6-1 with TRBJ1-2; 8 bases map to TRBD1. CDR3 length: 14 residues. Germline V gene sequence: CDR1 MNHNS, CDR2 SASEGT. V trimming: 6 bases; J trimming: 1 base; junction bases outside the gene matches: 4. This chain's CDR3 is CASSTTGGNYGYTF. DNA of the CDR3: TGTGCCAGCAGCACAACAGGGGGTAACTATGGCTACACCTTC.

This chain joins TRBV28 and TRBJ1-4; TRBD1 matches 8 bases. Trimming took 8 bases from V and 7 from J; bases not matched to a gene: 9. This CDR3 spans 14 amino acids. Germline CDR1 reads MDHEN; CDR2 reads SYDVKM. The CDR3 sequence: CASLTQGGVEKLFF. In DNA form, the CDR3 reads TGTGCCAGCCTAACACAGGGGGGGGTTGAAAAACTGTTTTTT.

The chain combines TRBV6-5 with TRBJ1-1; D might be TRBD1 (5 bases). The CDR3 length is 16 residues. Germline V CDR1 and CDR2: MNHEY, SVGAGI. V was pared by 4 bases and J by 10 bases, with 25 bases between. This CDR3 reads CASSSNDGHYRFRAFF. CDR3 bases: TGTGCCAGCAGTTCCAACGACGGGCATTACAGGTTTCGAGCTTTCTTT.

This clone was found a few times. A much larger clone lies one base from this, so it may be a read error. Other DNA sequences in the same sample also yield this CDR3. V and J are TRBV7-8 and TRBJ1-1, with a possible D match to TRBD1 (6 bases). With 4 bases removed from V and 1 base from J, the gap between germline ends came to 7 bases. Germline V lookup: CDR1 SGHVS, CDR2 FQNEAQ. The CDR3 runs 13 residues. CDR3 region: CASSSQGNTEAFF. The DNA of the CDR3 is TGTGCCAGCAGCTCACAGGGGAACACTGAAGCTTTCTTT.

Remarks on this clone: Other DNA sequences in this specimen translate into the identical CDR3. The chain recombines TRBV28 with TRBJ2-5; possibly TRBD1 for D (6 bases). Germline values: CDR1 MDHEN, CDR2 SYDVKM. This CDR3 is 15 amino acids long. Trimming cost V 1 base and J 0 bases, with 9 bases left between them. The CDR3 coding sequence is TGTGCCAGCAGTTTATTGACAGGCAACCAAGAGACCCAGTACTTC. This codes for CASSLLTGNQETQYF.

The chain combines TRBV6-5 with TRBJ1-1; the D gene is possibly TRBD1 (5 bases). This CDR3 contains 15 residues. V gave up 6 bases and J gave up 1 base, with 15 bases separating them. Germline lookup yields CDR1 MNHEY and CDR2 SVGAGI. This CDR3 reads CASSPPGGKNTEAFF. The CDR3 DNA sequence: TGTGCCAGCAGCCCCCCCGGGGGTAAGAACACTGAAGCTTTCTTT.

The gene calls are TRBV27 and TRBJ1-1; D perhaps matches TRBD1 (5 bases). From germline, CDR1 is MNHEY and CDR2 SMNVEV (reference sequence). V gave up 0 bases and J gave up 5 bases, with 13 bases separating them. The CDR3 consists of 15 residues. The CDR3 sequence: CASSLSQGLGTEAFF. As DNA, the CDR3 is TGTGCCAGCAGTTTATCTCAGGGATTAGGGACTGAAGCTTTCTTT.

V and J are TRBV5-1 and TRBJ2-2; 7 positions match TRBD1. The V segment lost 4 bases and the J segment 4 bases; nucleotides outside the gene matches: 13. CDR1 is SGHRS and CDR2 is YFSETQ in the germline V gene. The CDR3 is 17 amino acids. CDR3 sequence reads: CASSRLGTDQGTGELFF. The CDR3 coding sequence is TGCGCCAGCAGCCGCCTAGGGACAGATCAGGGCACCGGGGAGCTGTTTTTT.

This clone was recorded only once. The chain employs TRBV12-5 and TRBJ2-7; 7 positions agree with TRBD1. The CDR3 is 12 amino acids. After removal of 5 bases from V and 3 bases from J, the junction contained 1 base not matched to a gene. Germline loops: CDR1 LGHNT, CDR2 FRNRAP. The CDR3 nucleotides are TGTGCTAGTGGTAGGGACAGCTACGAGCAGTACTTC. Protein sequence: CASGRDSYEQYF.

The V and J genes are TRBV5-1 and TRBJ2-3; 9 positions match TRBD2. Germline values: CDR1 SGHRS, CDR2 YFSETQ. The CDR3 totals 17 residues. With 2 bases clipped from V and 5 bases from J, the junction kept 12 bases outside the gene matches. The CDR3: CASSFGAGGPVGDTQYF. CDR3 in DNA: TGCGCCAGCAGCTTTGGGGCGGGAGGGCCCGTAGGAGATACGCAGTATTTT.

As for this clone: The identical CDR3 is also encoded by other nucleotide sequences in the sample. The chain links TRBV28 to TRBJ2-7; 8 bases are a match to TRBD1. Germline V CDR1 and CDR2: MDHEN, SYDVKM. The CDR3 has 14 residues. V shed 4 bases and J 2 bases; nucleotides not matched to a gene: 4. The CDR3 region has the DNA TGTGCCAGCAGTTCGGGACAGGCGACCTACGAGCAGTACTTC. Residues: CASSSGQATYEQYF.